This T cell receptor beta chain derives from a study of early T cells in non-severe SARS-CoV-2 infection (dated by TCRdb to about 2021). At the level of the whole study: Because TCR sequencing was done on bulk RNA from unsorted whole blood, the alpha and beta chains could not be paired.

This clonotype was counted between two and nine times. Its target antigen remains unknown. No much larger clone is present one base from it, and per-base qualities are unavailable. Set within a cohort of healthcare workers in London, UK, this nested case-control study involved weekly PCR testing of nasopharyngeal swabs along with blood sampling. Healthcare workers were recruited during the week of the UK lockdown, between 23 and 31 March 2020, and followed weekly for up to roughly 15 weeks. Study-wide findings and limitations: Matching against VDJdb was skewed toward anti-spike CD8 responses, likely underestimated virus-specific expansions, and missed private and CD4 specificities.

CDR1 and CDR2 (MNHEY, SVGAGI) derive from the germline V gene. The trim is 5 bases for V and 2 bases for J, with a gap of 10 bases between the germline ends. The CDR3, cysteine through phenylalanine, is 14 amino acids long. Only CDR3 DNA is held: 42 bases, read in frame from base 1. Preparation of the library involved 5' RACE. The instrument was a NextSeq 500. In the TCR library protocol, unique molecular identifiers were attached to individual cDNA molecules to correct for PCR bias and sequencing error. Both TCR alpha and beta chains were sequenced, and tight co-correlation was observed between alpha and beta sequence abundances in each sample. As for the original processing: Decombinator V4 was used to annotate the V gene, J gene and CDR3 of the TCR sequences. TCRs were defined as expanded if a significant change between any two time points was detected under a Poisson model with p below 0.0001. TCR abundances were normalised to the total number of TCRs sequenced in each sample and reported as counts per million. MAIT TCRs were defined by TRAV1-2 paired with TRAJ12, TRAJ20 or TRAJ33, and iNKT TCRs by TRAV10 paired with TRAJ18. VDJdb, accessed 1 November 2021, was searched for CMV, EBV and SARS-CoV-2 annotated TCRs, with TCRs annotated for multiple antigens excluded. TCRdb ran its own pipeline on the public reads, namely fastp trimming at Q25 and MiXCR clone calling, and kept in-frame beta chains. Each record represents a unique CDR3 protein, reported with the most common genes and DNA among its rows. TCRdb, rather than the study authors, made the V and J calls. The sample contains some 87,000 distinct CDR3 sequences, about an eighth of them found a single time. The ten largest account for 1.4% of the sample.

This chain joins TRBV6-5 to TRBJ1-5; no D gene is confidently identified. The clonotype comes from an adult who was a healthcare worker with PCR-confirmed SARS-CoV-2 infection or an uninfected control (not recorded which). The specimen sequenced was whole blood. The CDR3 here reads CASSGGVGNQPQHF. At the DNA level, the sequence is TGTGCCAGCAGTGGCGGAGTAGGCAATCAGCCCCAGCATTTT.